What follows describes a single TCR beta chain. Its specificity is unknown. The data are from a study of PD-1 blockade in classical Hodgkin lymphoma. Study results and limitations: TCR diversity at baseline was reported to be reduced in newly diagnosed patients relative to healthy donors.

Relapse was seen in all patients after autologous stem cell transplantation, and brentuximab vedotin exposure was variable. The method was immunoSEQ multiplex PCR; TCRdb's version includes in-frame clones alone and lacks a portion of them. The sample contains 37,000 or so clones, just over 85% of which appear only once. V gave up 10 bases and J gave up 4 bases, with 14 bases separating them. The length of the CDR3 is 13 residues. The V gene is TRBV23-1, the J gene TRBJ1-3, with a possible D match to TRBD1 (5 bases). TRBV23-1 is reported as an ORF; its role is uncertain. The material sequenced was peripheral blood mononuclear cells (PBMCs), taken before the second cycle of nivolumab. The clonotype originates from a human donor with classical Hodgkin lymphoma. The CDR3 sequence is CATYRQYGNTIYF. CDR3 DNA: TGCGCCACGTACAGGCAATACGGAAACACCATATATTTT.